Listed here is a single T cell receptor beta chain. Antigen: not known. This entry belongs to a study of T-cell memory formation after mild COVID-19. As for the study in general: The study found TCR clusters largely donor specific.

Study-wide results and caveats: Day 15 to 85 contractors were CD4/CD8 balanced; later expanders leaned CD4+. Whether day 37 second-wave clones are SARS-CoV-2-specific was not confirmed.

The germline CDR1 and CDR2 sequences are SGDLS and YYNGEE. The CDR3 sequence is 15 residues long. Trimming took off 6 bases at V and 2 bases at J, with 18 bases between the two ends. TCR alpha and TCR beta cDNA libraries carrying sample barcodes and UMIs came from 5'RACE with constant-segment primers. TCRdb re-called the 5' RACE reads through MiXCR, storing one row per CDR3 protein. Of 450,000 or so distinct CDR3 sequences listed, around 20% are singletons. The receptor was isolated from an adult woman who had mild COVID-19 (a few samples of this study predate the infection). Cell type and time point are not known. The rearrangement uses TRBV9 and TRBJ2-7; D might be TRBD2 (7 bases). Sequencing was carried out using PBMCs or a T cell subset sorted from them (not recorded which). This CDR3 is CASIVGGPTTYEQYF. In DNA form, the CDR3 reads TGTGCCAGCATCGTGGGGGGGCCGACTACCTACGAGCAGTACTTC.